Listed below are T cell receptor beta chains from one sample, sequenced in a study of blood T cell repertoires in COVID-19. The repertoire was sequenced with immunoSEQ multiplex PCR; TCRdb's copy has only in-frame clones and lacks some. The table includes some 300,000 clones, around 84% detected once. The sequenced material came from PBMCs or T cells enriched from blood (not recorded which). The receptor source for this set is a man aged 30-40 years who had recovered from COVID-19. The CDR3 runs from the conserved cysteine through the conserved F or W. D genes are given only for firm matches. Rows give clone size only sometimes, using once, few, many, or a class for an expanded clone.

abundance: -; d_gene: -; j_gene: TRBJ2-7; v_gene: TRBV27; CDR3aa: CASSFGQGISYEQYF; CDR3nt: TGTGCCAGCAGTTTTGGGCAGGGAATATCCTACGAGCAGTACTTC
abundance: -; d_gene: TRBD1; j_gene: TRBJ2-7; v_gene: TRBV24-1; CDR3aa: CATMGTDLYEQYF; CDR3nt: TGTGCCACCATGGGGACAGATCTCTACGAGCAGTACTTC
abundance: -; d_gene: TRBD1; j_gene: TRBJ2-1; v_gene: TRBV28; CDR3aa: CASSWGTGGTAYNEQFF; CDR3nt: TGTGCCAGCAGTTGGGGAACAGGGGGGACCGCCTACAATGAGCAGTTCTTC
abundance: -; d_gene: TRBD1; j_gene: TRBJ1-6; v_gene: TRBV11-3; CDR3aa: CASSWSDRGDSPLHF; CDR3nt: TGTGCCAGCAGCTGGTCAGACAGGGGTGATTCACCCCTCCACTTT
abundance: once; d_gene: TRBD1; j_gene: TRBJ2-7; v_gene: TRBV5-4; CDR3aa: CASSSPPGQGFEQYF; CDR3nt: TGTGCCAGCAGCTCTCCCCCGGGACAGGGCTTCGAGCAGTACTTC
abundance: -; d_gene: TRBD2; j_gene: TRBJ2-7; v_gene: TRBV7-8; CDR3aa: CASSTRLAGGLEQYF; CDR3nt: TGTGCCAGCAGCACCAGACTAGCGGGAGGGTTAGAGCAGTACTTC
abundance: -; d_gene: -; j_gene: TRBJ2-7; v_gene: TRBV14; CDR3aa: CASSPGRLGVHEQYF; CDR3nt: TGTGCCAGCAGCCCGGGACGACTAGGAGTTCACGAGCAGTACTTC
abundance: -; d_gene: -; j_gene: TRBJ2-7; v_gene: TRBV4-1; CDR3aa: CASSQIGGYEQYF; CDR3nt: TGCGCCAGCAGCCAAATAGGGGGATACGAGCAGTACTTC
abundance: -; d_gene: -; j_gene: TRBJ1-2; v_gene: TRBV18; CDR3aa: CASSPPTGSNYGYTF; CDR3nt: TGTGCCAGCTCACCACCGACAGGATCTAACTATGGCTACACCTTC
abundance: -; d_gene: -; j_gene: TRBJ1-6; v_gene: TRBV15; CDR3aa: CATSSSGGTDTNSPLHF; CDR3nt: TGTGCCACCAGCTCCTCCGGGGGGACTGATACTAATTCACCCCTCCACTTT
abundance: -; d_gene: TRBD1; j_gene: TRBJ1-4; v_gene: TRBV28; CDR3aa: CASSLYTGETNEKLFF; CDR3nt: TGTGCCAGCAGTTTATACACAGGGGAAACTAATGAAAAACTGTTTTTT
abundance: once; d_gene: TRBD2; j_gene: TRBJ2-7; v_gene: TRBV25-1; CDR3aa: CASRASGDRYEQYF; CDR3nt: TGTGCCAGCCGCGCTAGCGGGGACCGCTACGAGCAGTACTTC
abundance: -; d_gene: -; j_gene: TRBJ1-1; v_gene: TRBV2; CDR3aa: CASRGRGTIEAFF; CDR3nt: TGTGCCAGCAGGGGCCGTGGGACAATTGAAGCTTTCTTT
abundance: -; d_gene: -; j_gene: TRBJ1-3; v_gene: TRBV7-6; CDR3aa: CASSAIYREGNTIYF; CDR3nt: TGTGCCAGCAGCGCCATTTACAGGGAGGGAAACACCATATATTTT
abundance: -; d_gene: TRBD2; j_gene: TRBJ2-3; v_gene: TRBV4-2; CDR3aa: CASSQDLGGGTDTQYF; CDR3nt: TGTGCCAGCAGCCAAGATCTTGGGGGGGGCACAGATACGCAGTATTTT
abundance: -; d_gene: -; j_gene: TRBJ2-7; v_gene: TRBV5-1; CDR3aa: CASSGGRTSYEQYF; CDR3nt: TGCGCCAGCAGCGGGGGGAGGACCTCCTACGAGCAGTACTTC
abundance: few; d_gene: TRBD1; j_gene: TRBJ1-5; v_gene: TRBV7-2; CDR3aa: CASSLSGGGGQPQHF; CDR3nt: TGTGCCAGCAGCTTATCAGGGGGCGGGGGTCAGCCCCAGCATTTT
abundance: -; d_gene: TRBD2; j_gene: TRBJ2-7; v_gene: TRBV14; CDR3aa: CASSQSSGPGYEQYF; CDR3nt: TGTGCCAGCAGCCAAAGTAGCGGGCCGGGCTACGAGCAGTACTTC
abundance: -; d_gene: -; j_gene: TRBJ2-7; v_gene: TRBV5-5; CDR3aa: CASSLAWSSPSYEQYF; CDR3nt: TGTGCCAGCAGCTTGGCATGGAGCTCTCCATCCTACGAGCAGTACTTC
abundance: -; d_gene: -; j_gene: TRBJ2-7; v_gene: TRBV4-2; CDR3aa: CASSQAYTSSYEQYF; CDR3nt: TGTGCCAGCAGCCAAGCTTATACTAGCTCCTACGAGCAGTACTTC
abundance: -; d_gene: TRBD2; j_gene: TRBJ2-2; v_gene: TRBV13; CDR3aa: CASSPAGTSDLEFAGELFF; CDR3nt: TGTGCCAGCAGCCCGGCCGGGACTAGCGATCTTGAGTTTGCCGGGGAGCTGTTTTTT
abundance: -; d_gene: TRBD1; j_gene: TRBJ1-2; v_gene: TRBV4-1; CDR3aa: CASSSAYGTGEFYGYTF; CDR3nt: TGCGCCAGCAGTTCTGCCTATGGGACAGGAGAGTTCTATGGCTACACCTTC
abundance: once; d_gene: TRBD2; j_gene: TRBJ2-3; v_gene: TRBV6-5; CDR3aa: CASSRLAGTDTQYF; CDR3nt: TGTGCCAGTTCCCGACTAGCGGGCACAGATACGCAGTATTTT
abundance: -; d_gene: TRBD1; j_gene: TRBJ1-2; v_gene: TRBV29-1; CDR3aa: CSVGGTGAILGGYTF; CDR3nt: TGCAGCGTTGGTGGGACAGGGGCGATTTTGGGGGGCTACACCTTC
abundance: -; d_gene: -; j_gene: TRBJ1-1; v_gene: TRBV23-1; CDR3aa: CASSQSGLSLEAFF; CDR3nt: TGCGCCAGCAGTCAATCGGGCCTTTCGCTTGAAGCTTTCTTT
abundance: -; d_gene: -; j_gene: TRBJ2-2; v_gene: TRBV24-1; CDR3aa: CATSTANTGELFF; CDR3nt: TGTGCCACCAGTACAGCTAACACCGGGGAGCTGTTTTTT
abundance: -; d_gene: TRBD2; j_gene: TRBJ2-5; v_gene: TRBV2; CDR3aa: CASSDDLLAGGQETQYF; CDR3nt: TGTGCCAGCAGTGACGACCTCCTAGCGGGAGGGCAAGAGACCCAGTACTTC
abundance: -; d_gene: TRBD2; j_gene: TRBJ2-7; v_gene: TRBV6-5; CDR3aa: CASSYSGDSYEQYF; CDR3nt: TGTGCCAGCAGCTATAGCGGGGACTCCTACGAGCAGTACTTC
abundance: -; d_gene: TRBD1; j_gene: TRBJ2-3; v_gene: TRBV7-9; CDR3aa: CASSFGDRGGADTQYF; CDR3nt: TGTGCCAGCAGCTTTGGGGACAGGGGAGGTGCAGATACGCAGTATTTT